These 28 T cell receptor beta chains came from one sample sequenced in a study of tumor-infiltrating lymphocytes in primary liver carcinoma. Co-extraction yielded RNA and DNA from around 20-30 mg of unsorted bulk tissue. The authors made TCR beta cDNA from about 500 ng total RNA with a constant-region primer. Employing slightly modified ARM-PCR, three nested multiplex PCR rounds were run, and these gave rise to the TCR beta libraries. Both of the initial two PCR rounds ran for approximately 10 cycles and employed TRBV1-TRBV30 forward primers alongside a C-beta reverse primer. MiXCR, run by TCRdb on the multiplex PCR reads, gives a single entry per CDR3 protein. The sample has about 92,000 distinct CDR3 sequences, around 68% seen once; the top ten hold roughly 27%. Sequencing was carried out using tumor-adjacent normal liver tissue. These receptors originate from a man aged 40-55 years with primary liver carcinoma and hepatitis B virus infection.

To note about this clonotype: A read error is possible here, since a much larger clone lies one base away. The genes are TRBV5-4 and TRBJ2-1, with TRBD2 identical over 9 bases. This CDR3 has 16 amino acids. Germline CDR1 SGHNT, CDR2 YYREEE (reference sequence). CDR3 sequence (DNA): TGTACCAGCAGCCCAGGGGCTAGCGGGGTCTACAATGAGCAGTTCTTC. Translated: CTSSPGASGVYNEQFF.

Comments on this clonotype: This may be a read error, as it is one base from a much larger clone. The chain couples TRBV7-8 to TRBJ2-2; D perhaps matches TRBD2 (6 bases). This CDR3 is built from 17 residues. The germline CDR1 and CDR2 sequences are SGHVS and FQNEAQ. Trimming took 0 bases from V and 3 from J, leaving 14 bases between them. CDR3 amino acids: CASSLARRELDTGELFF. The CDR3 DNA is TGTGCCAGCAGCTTAGCTCGGAGGGAGCTGGACACCGGGGAGCTGTTTTTT.

The J gene is TRBJ1-5, the V gene TRBV12-3 or TRBV12-4; D may be TRBD1 (5 bases). The CDR3 consists of 14 residues. The V end was cut by 8 bases, the J end by 4 bases, with 15 bases between. DNA of the CDR3: TGTGCCAGCGTTATGGGGCAGGAGAATCAGCCCCAGCATTTT. It codes for CASVMGQENQPQHF.

About this clonotype itself: Likely a read error: the CDR3 ends without its conserved phenylalanine or tryptophan. The genes are TRBV10-3 and TRBJ2-6; D is undetermined. Germline CDR1 is ENHRY and CDR2 is SYGVKD. The CDR3 extends over 12 amino acids. Between the trimmed V and J ends, which lost 7 bases and 3 bases, there was a span of 4 bases. This CDR3 is CAIKSGANVLTL. The DNA of the CDR3 is TGTGCCATCAAAAGTGGGGCCAACGTCCTGACTTTG.

This clonotype was counted many times. This chain uses TRBV14 with TRBJ2-1, with 10 bases identical to TRBD2. J lost 4 bases, V lost 3 bases, and 9 bases had no gene match. CDR3 size: 17 residues. Looked up from germline, CDR1 is SGHDN and CDR2 is FVKESK. This CDR3 is CASSHPGGTSAYNEQFF. The CDR3 DNA is TGTGCCAGCAGCCATCCCGGTGGGACTAGCGCGTACAATGAGCAGTTCTTC.

This clonotype was seen repeatedly, ten times or more. This chain links TRBV5-5 with TRBJ2-6; D call uncertain. CDR1 and CDR2 from the germline V gene are SGHKS and YYEKEE (reference sequence). The CDR3 has 15 residues. Trimming shortened V by 1 base and J by 0 bases, and 5 bases separated the two germline ends. CDR3 in DNA: TGTGCCAGCAGCTTGTATGCCTCTGGGGCCAACGTCCTGACTTTC. It translates to CASSLYASGANVLTF. Combining the CDR3 with reference TRBV5-5 and TRBJ2-6 gives the whole variable domain DAGVTQSPTHLIKTRGQQVTLRCSPISGHKSVSWYQQVLGQGPQFIFQYYEKEERGRGNFPDRFSARQFPNYSSELNVNALLLGDSALYLCASSLYASGANVLTFGAGSRLTVL.

This clonotype was detected many times. The V call is TRBV11-1, the J call TRBJ2-5; D perhaps matches TRBD2 (6 bases). This CDR3 has 14 residues. Germline V CDR1 and CDR2: SGHAT, FQDESV (reference sequence). The ends were cut back, 3 bases at V and 6 bases at J, with 14 bases in the middle. The CDR3 here is CASSFRGGAQTQYF. CDR3 sequence (DNA): TGTGCCAGCAGCTTCCGCGGCGGGGCGCAGACCCAGTACTTC.

This clonotype was picked up a small number of times. V usage is TRBV11-1 and J usage is TRBJ2-7; D is possibly TRBD2 (5 bases). There are 15 residues in the CDR3. Trimming removed 7 bases from V and 0 bases from J, with 16 bases in between. Germline V lookup: CDR1 SGHAT, CDR2 FQDESV (reference sequence). CDR3 residues: CASTLTKDGSYEQYF. CDR3 DNA: TGTGCCAGCACCTTGACTAAGGACGGCTCCTACGAGCAGTACTTC.

Comment on this clonotype: It may be a read error: a sequence one base away is much more abundant. V is TRBV28 and J is TRBJ2-7, with D perhaps matching TRBD2 (6 bases). Germline CDR1 reads MDHEN; CDR2 reads SYDVKM. The CDR3 spans 14 residues. The CDR3 region is CVSSLRGATYEQYF. The CDR3 DNA sequence: TGTGTCAGCAGCCTCCGCGGGGCCACCTACGAGCAGTACTTC.

Worth noting for this clonotype: This clone may be a read error of a much larger clone one base away. The chain has TRBV10-3 and TRBJ1-1; D gene ambiguous. The CDR3 is 11 amino acids. V shed 3 bases and J shed 12 bases, with 11 bases lying between them. Looked up from germline, CDR1 is ENHRY and CDR2 is SYGVKD. CDR3 amino acids: CAISDQIGTFF. The CDR3 DNA reads TGTGCCATCAGTGACCAGATAGGGACTTTCTTT.

This clonotype showed up just once. One end of the junction fails to match germline, which may point to a read error. The gene calls are TRBV11-2 and TRBJ1-2, with D uncertain. Per the germline V gene, CDR1 is SGHAT and CDR2 is FQNNGV. The CDR3 has 15 residues. This CDR3 reads CASSLDLGSLSGYTF. In DNA, the CDR3 is TGTGCCAGTAGCTTAGATCTGGGGTCCCTCTCAGGCTACACCTTC.

As to this clonotype: The CDR3 does not close with the conserved phenylalanine or tryptophan, likely indicating a read error. The gene calls are TRBV12-3 or TRBV12-4 and TRBJ1-5; the D gene is possibly TRBD1 (5 bases). The CDR3 totals 17 residues. The V end lost 0 bases, the J end lost 3 bases, and 15 bases lay between the germline ends. For the CDR3, the DNA is TGTGCCAGCAGTTTAGCGCGGGAGGGGCTTGACAATCAGCCCCAGCATTTA. Translating gives CASSLAREGLDNQPQHL.

The V and J genes are TRBV20-1 and TRBJ2-7; TRBD2 aligns across 9 bases. The length of the CDR3 is 14 residues. Germline V gene sequence: CDR1 DFQATT, CDR2 SNEGSKA (reference sequence). V lost 6 bases to trimming and J lost 4 bases; unmatched junction nucleotides: 10. CDR3 coding DNA: TGCAGTGCACCGAACGCGGGAGGGCCATACGAGCAGTACTTC. The encoded protein is CSAPNAGGPYEQYF.

A word on this clonotype: This may be a read error, as it is one base from a much larger clone. The chain combines TRBV13 with TRBJ1-6; D might be TRBD1 (5 bases). Germline values: CDR1 PRHDT, CDR2 FYEKMQ (reference sequence). The CDR3 length is 17 residues. V was clipped by 2 bases and J by 7 bases, with 18 bases between them. The DNA for the CDR3 is TGTGCCAGCAGCTTAAGGAGGTATACAGGCGTCAATTCACCCCTCCACTTT. The encoded protein is CASSLRRYTGVNSPLHF.

Details on this clonotype: This sequence may be a read error, since a much larger clone differs from it by one base. The J gene is TRBJ2-2, the V gene TRBV15; D possibly corresponds to TRBD1 (6 bases). Germline CDR1 is LNHNV and CDR2 is YYDKDF (reference sequence). The CDR3 spans 15 residues. This CDR3 is CAISRDRGGFGELFF. The DNA of the CDR3 is TGTGCCATCAGCAGAGATCGAGGGGGATTCGGGGAGCTGTTTTTT.

The V call is TRBV7-9, the J call TRBJ2-5; 8 bases are a match to TRBD1. The J call may not be correct, given that the DNA end is closer to TRBJ2-1. CDR3 length: 16 amino acids. Germline V gene lookup returns CDR1 SEHNR and CDR2 FQNEAQ (reference sequence). This CDR3 reads CASIRSGQGVIYEQFF. The CDR3 DNA reads TGTGCCAGCATCCGTTCCGGACAGGGAGTAATCTACGAGCAGTTCTTC.

Only a few counts were recorded for this clonotype. J is TRBJ2-3 and V is TRBV2; 7 nucleotides align to TRBD2. The CDR3 sequence is 14 residues long. Germline V lookup: CDR1 SNHLY, CDR2 FYNNEI. Losses at the gene ends were 5 bases for V and 6 bases for J; bases not matched to a gene: 8. This chain's CDR3 is CASSRSGLGDTQYF. The CDR3 DNA reads as TGTGCCAGCAGTCGTAGCGGGCTCGGCGATACGCAGTATTTT.

This clonotype was detected many times. V is TRBV5-1 and J is TRBJ2-1; D tentatively fits TRBD1 or TRBD2 (5 bases each). This CDR3 has 14 amino acids. V dropped 0 bases and J dropped 9 bases, with 13 bases sitting between them. Germline V gene lookup returns CDR1 SGHRS and CDR2 YFSETQ. CDR3 loop: CASSLAAGSSEQFF. The CDR3, as DNA: TGCGCCAGCAGCTTGGCCGCAGGGAGTAGTGAGCAGTTCTTC.

This clonotype was seen only a few times. This chain joins TRBV28 and TRBJ2-2, with D tentatively TRBD1 (5 bases). The germline V gene encodes CDR1 MDHEN and CDR2 SYDVKM. The CDR3 totals 13 residues. Between the trimmed V and J ends, which lost 2 bases and 6 bases, there was a span of 7 bases. DNA of the CDR3: TGTGCCAGCAGTTTAGTAGGGGCCGGGGAGCTGTTTTTT. Translation: CASSLVGAGELFF.

As to this clonotype: The junction departs from germline at one end; a sequencing error may be responsible. The CDR3 DNA reads TGCAGCATTGAGCGGCGGGAGCAGTACTTC. This sequence encodes CSIERREQYF. The gene calls are TRBV29-1 and TRBJ2-7; perhaps TRBD2 as D (5 bases). The CDR3 runs to 10 residues. From germline, CDR1 is SQVTM and CDR2 ANQGSEA.

This clonotype was counted a single time. A much larger clone differs by one base, so this may be a read error. V gene TRBV6-2 or TRBV6-3 combines with J gene TRBJ1-1, with 8 bases identical to TRBD1. The CDR3 totals 13 residues. Looked up from germline, CDR1 is MNHEY and CDR2 is SVGEGT. In DNA, the CDR3 is TGTGCCAGCAGTTGGACAGGGAACACTGAAGCTTCCTTT. It codes for CASSWTGNTEASF.

Note on this clonotype: Lacking the conserved final phenylalanine or tryptophan, this CDR3 likely reflects a read error. The DNA for the CDR3 is TGTGCCAGCAGCTTAATCGGCGGGATAGATACGCAGTATTAT. Its protein is CASSLIGGIDTQYY. The chain recombines TRBV11-2 with TRBJ2-3, with D possibly TRBD2 on 6 matching bases. Germline values: CDR1 SGHAT, CDR2 FQNNGV. The CDR3 runs 14 residues. V lost 2 bases and J 5 bases, leaving 11 bases between the germline ends.

At least ten counts were recorded for this clonotype. The chain employs TRBV11-2 and TRBJ1-6; 11 bases line up with TRBD1. V shed 5 bases and J 8 bases; nucleotides not matched to a gene: 5. The germline gives CDR1 SGHAT, CDR2 FQNNGV. The CDR3 length is 15 residues. The CDR3 sequence is CASSRRTGGDSPLHF. The DNA of the CDR3 is TGTGCCAGCAGCCGACGGACAGGGGGCGATTCACCCCTCCACTTT.

This clonotype has a count of ten or more. The chain couples TRBV12-3 or TRBV12-4 to TRBJ2-7, with D possibly TRBD1 on 6 matching bases. CDR3 length: 15 residues. Trimming took off 2 bases at V and 2 bases at J, with 13 bases between the two ends. The CDR3 nucleotides read TGTGCCAGCAGTTTAACAACAGGGCCTCCCTACGAGCAGTACTTC. It is translated as CASSLTTGPPYEQYF.

Of note for this clonotype: At one boundary the junction diverges from the germline segment, which might be a read error. The gene calls are TRBV11-2 and TRBJ2-3; tentatively, D is TRBD2 (6 bases). Germline V lookup: CDR1 SGHAT, CDR2 FQNNGV. This CDR3 region has 14 residues. In DNA form, the CDR3 reads TGTGCCTCACTGAGGCGGGGCAACACAGATACACAGTATTTT. Its translation is CASLRRGNTDTQYF.

Comments on this clonotype: A much larger clone differs from this one at a single base, so this may be a read error. The chain recombines TRBV6-2 or TRBV6-3 with TRBJ1-1; D is perhaps TRBD1 (5 bases). Germline V gives CDR1 MNHEY, CDR2 SVGEGT. This CDR3 is built from 11 residues. The CDR3 is CASSQGAEALF. In DNA, the CDR3 is TGTGCCAGCAGTCAGGGCGCTGAAGCTCTCTTT.

This clonotype came up many times. The chain joins TRBV12-3 or TRBV12-4 to TRBJ1-5; D is ambiguous. Trimming removed 2 bases at V and 6 bases at J, with 8 bases between. The CDR3 totals 13 residues. CDR3 DNA: TGTGCCAGCAGTTTATGGGGTGGTCAGCCCCAGCATTTT. This sequence encodes CASSLWGGQPQHF.

With regard to this clonotype: Germline and junction disagree at one end, which may indicate a read error. This rearrangement joins TRBV2 to TRBJ2-6; D assignment may be TRBD1 or TRBD2 (6 bases each). Germline CDR1 and CDR2: SNHLY and FYNNEI. The CDR3 has 15 residues. The CDR3 DNA is TGTGCCAGCAGTTTCCCCGCCACGGGGGCCAACGCCCTGACTTTC. Protein: CASSFPATGANALTF.